This T cell receptor (beta chain) was sequenced in a study of cytomegalovirus exposure and HLA in healthy donors. The donors gave bone marrow, and they were healthy. PCR employed 60 Vbeta and 13 Jbeta primers. Produced via immunoSEQ multiplex PCR; TCRdb's table is partial and in-frame only. The sample carries 100,000 to 120,000 clones, around 72% recorded once. Trimming removed 4 bases at V and 6 bases at J, with 16 bases between. The CDR3 length is 15 residues. Germline V gene sequence: CDR1 SGDLS, CDR2 YYNGEE. This clone was observed once. The chain combines TRBV9 with TRBJ2-2; no firm D call. Sequencing input: PBMCs. The origin of this receptor is a man in his thirties or forties in good health and CMV-seronegative. CDR3 DNA sequence: TGTGCCAGCAGCCTTCAAGAGCTGGTCGCCGGGGAGCTGTTTTTT. Encoded protein: CASSLQELVAGELFF.